A selection of T cell receptor beta chains follows, all from one sample in a study of blood T cell repertoires in COVID-19. Sequencing was performed with immunoSEQ multiplex PCR; in TCRdb, only in-frame clones are kept and a portion is missing. The sample lists about 180,000 clones, roughly 88% occurring once. Material: PBMCs or T cells enriched from blood (not recorded which). The receptors here all came from a woman aged 25 to 39 who had recovered from COVID-19. Each CDR3 is given with its conserved first and last residue. The order of the fields is J gene, V gene, CDR3 protein.

>TRBJ2-1|TRBV9
CASSVVVGNNEQFF
>TRBJ2-1|TRBV4-1
CASSQEPGLRLHNEQFF
>TRBJ1-1|TRBV28
CASSETGGRSPGKAFF
>TRBJ1-4|TRBV11-2
CASSPLGGTNEKLFF
>TRBJ2-7|TRBV18
CASSPRDDEQYF
>TRBJ2-1|TRBV6-5
CATSRAGGAYNEQFF
>TRBJ2-1|TRBV2
CASIKGRGANEQFF
>TRBJ1-3|TRBV3-1/TRBV3-2
CASSQVITGGHGGNTIYF
>TRBJ1-5|TRBV3-1/TRBV3-2
CASSPQLHNQPQHF
>TRBJ1-5|TRBV6-5
CASSYYGPNQPQHF
>TRBJ2-7|TRBV27
CASSLYPPGQDSYEQYF
>TRBJ1-5|TRBV7-2
CASNLNQAQHF
>TRBJ1-4|TRBV19
CASTVSGTTNEKLFF
>TRBJ2-7|TRBV28
CASSFPDTWYEQYF
>TRBJ2-7|TRBV5-1
CASSLFGGGGYEQYF
>TRBJ1-3|TRBV28
CASSLGDTTSSGNTIYF
>TRBJ1-6|TRBV28
CASSSAGTGYSPLHF
>TRBJ2-1|TRBV7-9
CASSAQRGNEQFF
>TRBJ2-7|TRBV6-6
CASSSLDRGREQYF
>TRBJ1-1|TRBV5-1
CASSLSDSYEAFF
>TRBJ1-2|TRBV3-1/TRBV3-2
CASSPLTGSNGYTF
>TRBJ2-5|TRBV10-1
CASSESGSQETQYF
>TRBJ2-1|TRBV27
CASSFRKKFAGGMNNEQFF
>TRBJ2-3|TRBV7-9
CASSLRFLRIRTDTQYF
>TRBJ1-1|TRBV29-1
CSAEDRVLGNTEAFF
>TRBJ2-5|TRBV28
CASSERTETQYF
>TRBJ1-2|TRBV18
CASSPTQGRNYGYTF
>TRBJ1-5|TRBV2
CASSPGAVYQPQHF
>TRBJ1-6|TRBV6-5
CASSFTTGGNSPLHF
>TRBJ2-1|TRBV6-5
CASSLGLAGPYNEQFF
>TRBJ2-1|TRBV6-1
CASSEAWLAGVSEQFF
>TRBJ2-1|TRBV29-1
CSVEDWTSGKFGSYNEQFF
>TRBJ1-6|TRBV6-5
CASGMTGEPNSPLHF
>TRBJ2-2|TRBV5-1
CASSLGDRDVGELFF
>TRBJ2-1|TRBV19
CASSISWLAGGATGNEQFF
>TRBJ2-7|TRBV2
CASSQGGRGYEQYF
>TRBJ1-5|TRBV28
CASSITHSEPQHF
>TRBJ1-1|TRBV6-5
CASGPGLTEAFF
>TRBJ1-2|TRBV27
CASSRGGVNYGYTF
>TRBJ2-3|TRBV5-1
CASKVEGIDTQYF
>TRBJ2-7|TRBV25-1
CASSEYVTSGGYEQYF
>TRBJ2-3|TRBV2
CASSAGGLAPADTQYF
>TRBJ2-1|TRBV3-1/TRBV3-2
CASSQDLLAVSSYNEQFF
>TRBJ2-3|TRBV21-1
CASSKNPTGASTDTQYF